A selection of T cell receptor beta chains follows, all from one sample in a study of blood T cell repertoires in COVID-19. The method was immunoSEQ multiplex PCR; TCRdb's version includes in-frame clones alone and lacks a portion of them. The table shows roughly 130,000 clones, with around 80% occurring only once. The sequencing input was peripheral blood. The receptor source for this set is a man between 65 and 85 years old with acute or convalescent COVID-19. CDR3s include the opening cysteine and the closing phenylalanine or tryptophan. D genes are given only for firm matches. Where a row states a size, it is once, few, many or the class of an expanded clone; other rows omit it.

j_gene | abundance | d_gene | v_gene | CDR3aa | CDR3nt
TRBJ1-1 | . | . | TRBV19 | CASTTEGFSNTEAFF | TGTGCCAGTACCACGGAGGGGTTTTCGAACACTGAAGCTTTCTTT
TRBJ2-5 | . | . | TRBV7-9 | CASSSVFRTTQETQYF | TGTGCCAGCAGCTCCGTTTTCAGGACTACCCAAGAGACCCAGTACTTC
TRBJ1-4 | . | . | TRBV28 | CASSLTAGSNEKLFF | TGTGCCAGCAGCTTGACCGCAGGTTCCAATGAAAAACTGTTTTTT
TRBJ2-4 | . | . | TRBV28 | CASSPSGRKNIQYF | TGTGCCAGCAGTCCCTCTGGGAGAAAAAACATTCAGTACTTC
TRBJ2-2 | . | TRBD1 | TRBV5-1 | CASSRTGDRTGELFF | TGCGCCAGCAGCCGGACAGGGGATCGGACCGGGGAGCTGTTTTTT
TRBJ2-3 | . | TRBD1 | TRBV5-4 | CASSPGDRGTDTQYF | TGTGCCAGCAGTCCGGGGGACAGGGGCACAGATACGCAGTATTTT
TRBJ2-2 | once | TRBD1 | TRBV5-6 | CASRRRGTGTGKTGELFF | TGTGCCAGCAGGAGAAGGGGAACCGGGACAGGGAAGACTGGGGAGCTGTTTTTT
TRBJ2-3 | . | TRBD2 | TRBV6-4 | CASSEAGGRTDTQYF | TGTGCCAGCAGTGAGGCGGGGGGGCGGACAGATACGCAGTATTTT
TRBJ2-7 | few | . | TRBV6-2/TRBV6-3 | CASSYLQGEQYF | TGTGCCAGCAGTTATCTACAGGGCGAGCAGTACTTC
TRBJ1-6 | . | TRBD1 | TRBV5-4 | CASSFGTGVGFVPNSPLHF | TGTGCCAGCAGCTTTGGGACAGGGGTTGGTTTCGTTCCGAATTCACCCCTCCACTTT
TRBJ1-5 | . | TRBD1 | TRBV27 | CASSKTGGRGNQPQHF | TGTGCCAGCAGTAAAACAGGGGGCAGGGGCAATCAGCCCCAGCATTTT
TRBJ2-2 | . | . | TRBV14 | CASSQKSERGGTGELFF | TGTGCCAGCAGCCAAAAGTCGGAGAGGGGGGGCACCGGGGAGCTGTTTTTT
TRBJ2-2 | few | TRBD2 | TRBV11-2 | CASSSGGGELFF | TGTGCCAGCAGCTCGGGGGGCGGGGAGCTGTTTTTT
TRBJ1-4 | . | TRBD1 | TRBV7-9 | CASSTRQGLDEKLFF | TGTGCCAGCAGTACTAGACAGGGCCTAGATGAAAAACTGTTTTTT
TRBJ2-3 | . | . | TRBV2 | CASNSRVRDTQYF | TGTGCCAGCAACTCGAGAGTGAGAGATACGCAGTATTTT
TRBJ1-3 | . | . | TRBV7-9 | CASSSGHNSGNTIYF | TGTGCCAGCAGCTCCGGACACAACTCTGGAAACACCATATATTTT
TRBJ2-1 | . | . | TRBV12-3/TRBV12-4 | CASSLSRGQFF | TGTGCCAGCAGTTTGTCCAGGGGGCAGTTCTTC
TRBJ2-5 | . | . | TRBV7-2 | CASSLGLFQEETQYF | TGTGCCAGCAGCTTAGGATTATTCCAGGAAGAGACCCAGTACTTC
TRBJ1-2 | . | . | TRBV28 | CASSLAVIYGYTF | TGTGCCAGCAGTTTGGCGGTGATCTATGGCTACACCTTC
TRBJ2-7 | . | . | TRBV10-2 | CASTEGYGGYEQYF | TGCGCCAGCACGGAAGGGTACGGGGGCTACGAGCAGTACTTC
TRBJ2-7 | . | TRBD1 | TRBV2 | CASSRDRSSYEQYF | TGTGCCAGCAGCCGGGACAGGAGCTCCTACGAGCAGTACTTC
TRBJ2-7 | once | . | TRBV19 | CATTLSFGGREQYF | TGTGCCACCACCCTCTCCTTCGGTGGGCGCGAGCAGTACTTC
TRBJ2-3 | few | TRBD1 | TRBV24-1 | CATGDRGHPDTQYF | TGTGCCACCGGGGACAGGGGGCACCCAGATACGCAGTATTTT
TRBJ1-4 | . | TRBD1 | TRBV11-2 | CASSPRTGLSTNEKLFF | TGTGCCAGCAGCCCCCGGACAGGCCTGTCAACTAATGAAAAACTGTTTTTT
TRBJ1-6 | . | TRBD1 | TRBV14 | CASSPGGNSPLHF | TGTGCCAGCAGCCCAGGGGGGAATTCACCCCTCCACTTT
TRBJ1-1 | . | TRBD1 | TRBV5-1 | CASRVGTGGLVNTEAFF | TGCGCCAGCAGAGTAGGGACAGGGGGTTTGGTGAACACTGAAGCTTTCTTT
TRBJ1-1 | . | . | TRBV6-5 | CASRRHDGNTEAFF | TGTGCCAGCAGAAGACATGACGGGAACACTGAAGCTTTCTTT
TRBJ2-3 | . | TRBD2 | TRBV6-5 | CASATSGGTDTQYF | TGTGCCAGCGCGACTAGCGGGGGCACAGATACGCAGTATTTT
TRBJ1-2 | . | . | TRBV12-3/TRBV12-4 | CASSLSRAGYTF | TGTGCCAGCAGTTTATCCAGGGCTGGCTACACCTTC
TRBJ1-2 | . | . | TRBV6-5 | CASPFDGYTF | TGTGCCAGCCCGTTTGATGGCTACACCTTC
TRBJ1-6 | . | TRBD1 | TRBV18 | CASSPGTGTNSPLHF | TGTGCCAGCTCACCAGGGACAGGGACAAATTCACCCCTCCACTTT
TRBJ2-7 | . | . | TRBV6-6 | CASNPGFRSYEQYF | TGTGCCAGCAATCCGGGGTTCCGCTCCTACGAGCAGTACTTC
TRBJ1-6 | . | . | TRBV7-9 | CASRPPSDRQNSPLHF | TGTGCCAGCAGACCCCCTTCGGACAGACAAAATTCACCCCTCCACTTT
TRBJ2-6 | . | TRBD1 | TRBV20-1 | CSASRTGTGAGANVLTF | TGCAGTGCTAGTCGTACCGGGACAGGGGCCGGGGCCAACGTCCTGACTTTC
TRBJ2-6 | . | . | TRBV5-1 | CASSLTGSRSGANVLTF | TGCGCCAGCAGCTTGACAGGGTCCCGCTCTGGGGCCAACGTCCTGACTTTC
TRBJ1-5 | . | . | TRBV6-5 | CASREQGLSNQPQHF | TGTGCCAGCAGGGAGCAGGGGCTCAGCAATCAGCCCCAGCATTTT
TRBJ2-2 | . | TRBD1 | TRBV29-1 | CSVTPDRAANTGELFF | TGCAGCGTTACACCCGACAGGGCCGCGAACACCGGGGAGCTGTTTTTT
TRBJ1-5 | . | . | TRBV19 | CASSIRGLVAHQPQHF | TGTGCCAGTAGTATTAGGGGTCTGGTAGCTCATCAGCCCCAGCATTTT
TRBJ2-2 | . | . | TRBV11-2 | CASSLRGAGGAGELFF | TGTGCCAGCAGCTTGAGAGGTGCAGGCGGGGCCGGGGAGCTGTTTTTT
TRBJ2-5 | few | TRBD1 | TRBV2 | CASRKGTGGQETQYF | TGTGCCAGCAGGAAGGGGACAGGGGGCCAAGAGACCCAGTACTTC
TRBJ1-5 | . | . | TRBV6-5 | CASRRQYNQPQHF | TGTGCCAGCAGGAGACAGTACAATCAGCCCCAGCATTTT
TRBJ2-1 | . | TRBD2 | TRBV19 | CASRDVAGGYYNEQFF | TGTGCCAGCCGGGACGTCGCGGGGGGTTACTACAATGAGCAGTTCTTC